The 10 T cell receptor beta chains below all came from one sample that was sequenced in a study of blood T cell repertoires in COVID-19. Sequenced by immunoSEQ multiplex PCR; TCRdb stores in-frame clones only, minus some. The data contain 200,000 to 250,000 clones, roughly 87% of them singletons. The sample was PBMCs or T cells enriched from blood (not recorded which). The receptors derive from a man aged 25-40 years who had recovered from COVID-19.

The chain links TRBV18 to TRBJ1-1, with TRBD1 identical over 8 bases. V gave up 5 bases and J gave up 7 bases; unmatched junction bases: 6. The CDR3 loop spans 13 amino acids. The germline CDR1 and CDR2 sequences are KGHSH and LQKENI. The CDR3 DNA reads TGTGCCAGCTCAGGTACAGGGGGGCTTGAAGCTTTCTTT. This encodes CASSGTGGLEAFF.

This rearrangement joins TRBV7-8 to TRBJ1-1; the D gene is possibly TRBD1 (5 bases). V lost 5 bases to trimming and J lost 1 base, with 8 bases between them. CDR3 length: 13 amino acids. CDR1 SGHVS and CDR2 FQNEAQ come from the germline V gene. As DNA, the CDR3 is TGTGCCAGCAGCGTTCAGGGGAACACTGAAGCTTTCTTT. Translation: CASSVQGNTEAFF.

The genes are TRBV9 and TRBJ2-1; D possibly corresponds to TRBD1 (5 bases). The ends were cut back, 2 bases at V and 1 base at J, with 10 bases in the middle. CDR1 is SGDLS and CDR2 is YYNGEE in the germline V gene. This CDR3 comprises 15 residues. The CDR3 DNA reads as TGTGCCAGCAGCGTGGGGCCCAATTCCTACAATGAGCAGTTCTTC. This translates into CASSVGPNSYNEQFF.

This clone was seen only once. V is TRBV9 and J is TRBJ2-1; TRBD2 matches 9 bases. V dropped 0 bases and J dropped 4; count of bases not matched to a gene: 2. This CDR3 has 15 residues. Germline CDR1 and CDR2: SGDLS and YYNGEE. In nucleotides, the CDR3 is TGTGCCAGCAGCGTAGGACTAGCGGCATACAATGAGCAGTTCTTC. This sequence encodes CASSVGLAAYNEQFF.

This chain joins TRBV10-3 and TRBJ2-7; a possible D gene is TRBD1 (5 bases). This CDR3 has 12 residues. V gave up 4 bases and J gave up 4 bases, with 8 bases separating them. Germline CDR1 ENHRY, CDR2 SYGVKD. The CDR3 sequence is CAISGQPYEQYF. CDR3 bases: TGTGCCATCAGTGGACAGCCTTACGAGCAGTACTTC.

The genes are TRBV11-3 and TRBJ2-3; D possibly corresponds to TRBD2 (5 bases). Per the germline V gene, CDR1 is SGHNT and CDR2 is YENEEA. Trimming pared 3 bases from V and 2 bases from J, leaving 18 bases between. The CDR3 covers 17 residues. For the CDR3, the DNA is TGTGCCAGCAGCTTGGCGATGGGCGGGCGAAACACAGATACGCAGTATTTT. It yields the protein CASSLAMGGRNTDTQYF.

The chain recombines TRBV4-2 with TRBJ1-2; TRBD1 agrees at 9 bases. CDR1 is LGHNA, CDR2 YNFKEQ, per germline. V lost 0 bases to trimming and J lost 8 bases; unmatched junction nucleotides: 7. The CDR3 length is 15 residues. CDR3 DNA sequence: TGTGCCAGCAGCCAAGATCTCGGACAGGGGCGAGGCTACACCTTC. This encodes CASSQDLGQGRGYTF.

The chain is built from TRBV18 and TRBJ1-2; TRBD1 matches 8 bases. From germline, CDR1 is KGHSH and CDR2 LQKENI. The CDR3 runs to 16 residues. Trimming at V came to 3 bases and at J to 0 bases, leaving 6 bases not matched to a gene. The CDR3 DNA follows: TGTGCCAGCTCACCCGGGGGACAGGCCGCTAACTATGGCTACACCTTC. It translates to CASSPGGQAANYGYTF.

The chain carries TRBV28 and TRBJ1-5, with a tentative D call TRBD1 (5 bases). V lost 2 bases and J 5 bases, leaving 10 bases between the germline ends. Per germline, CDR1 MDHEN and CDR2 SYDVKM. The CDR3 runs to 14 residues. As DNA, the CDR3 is TGTGCCAGCAGTTTAACCCCCAGGGATCAGCCCCAGCATTTT. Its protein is CASSLTPRDQPQHF.

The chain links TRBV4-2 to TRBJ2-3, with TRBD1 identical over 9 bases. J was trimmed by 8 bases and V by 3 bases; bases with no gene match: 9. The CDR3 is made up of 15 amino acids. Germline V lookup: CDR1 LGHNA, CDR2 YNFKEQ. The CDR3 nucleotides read TGTGCCAGCAGCCAGATAGGACAGGGGTTGGGTACGCAGTATTTT. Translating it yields CASSQIGQGLGTQYF.